This passage covers 21 T cell receptor beta chains from one sample sequenced in a study of metastatic and nonmetastatic thyroid tumors. Nobody among the patients had been given any treatment before thyroid surgery. From the PCR reads, TCRdb re-called clones with MiXCR. This table has over 7,000 clones, roughly 15% appearing once. Sequencing used blood. These receptors were taken from a female donor with papillary thyroid cancer or a benign thyroid nodule (not recorded which). Some clones in this sample may be carry-over from other donors' samples.

The V call is TRBV20-1, the J call TRBJ1-2; unclear D gene. The CDR3 sequence is 12 residues long. Trimming pared 2 bases from V and 2 bases from J, leaving 6 bases between. Germline CDR1 and CDR2: DFQATT and SNEGSKA (reference sequence). Written as DNA, the CDR3 is TGCAGTGCTAGAATAGGGAACTATGGCTACACCTTC. Its protein is CSARIGNYGYTF.

This clone rates as medium-sized. This chain joins TRBV24-1 and TRBJ2-3; 11 bases align to TRBD1. CDR1 and CDR2 from the germline V gene are KGHDR and SFDVKD. Unmatched junction bases numbered 3, after V lost 9 bases and J lost 2 bases. This CDR3 is 14 amino acids long. The CDR3 here is CATGDRGDTDTQYF. Here the CDR3 DNA reads TGTGCCACCGGGGACAGGGGGGACACAGATACGCAGTATTTT.

In this sample, this clone turned up once. Given a much more abundant clone one base away, this may be a read error. The chain recombines TRBV11-3 with TRBJ2-2, with D uncertain. This CDR3 contains 14 residues. CDR1 SGHNT and CDR2 YENEEA come from the germline V gene. The CDR3 DNA sequence: TGTGTCAGCTTCACGACGGCGAGCACCGGGGAGCTGTTTTTT. Protein product: CVSFTTASTGELFF.

As for this clone: A read error is possible here, since a much larger clone lies one base away. The chain uses TRBV10-3 and TRBJ2-2; D gene unclear. This CDR3 comprises 14 residues. The germline V gene encodes CDR1 ENHRY and CDR2 SYGVKD. Written as DNA, the CDR3 is TGTGCCATCAGTGAGTCCTCGAACACCGGGCAGCTGTTTTTT. This translates into CAISESSNTGQLFF.

This clone turned up a few times. The chain couples TRBV6-1 to TRBJ1-1; D is possibly TRBD1 (5 bases). The V gene's germline CDR1 is MNHNS and CDR2 SASEGT. This CDR3 comprises 13 residues. V was cut by 10 bases and J by 0 bases, with 12 bases left in between. This CDR3 reads CATKTVLNTEAFF. The DNA for the CDR3 is TGTGCCACCAAGACAGTCTTGAACACTGAAGCTTTCTTT.

Within the sample, this clone is medium-sized. CDR3 residues: CASSSQGGAGSPLHF. CDR3 bases: TGTGCCAGCAGTTCCCAGGGCGGCGCTGGCTCACCCCTCCACTTT. This chain links TRBV6-4 with TRBJ1-6; a weak D match, TRBD1 (5 bases). The ends were cut back, 5 bases at V and 10 bases at J, with 18 bases in the middle. Germline CDR1 MRHNA, CDR2 SNTAGT. The CDR3 is made up of 15 amino acids.

By proportion, this clone is medium-sized (0.01 to 0.1%). V is TRBV19 and J is TRBJ2-2, with 10 bases identical to TRBD1. J was trimmed by 5 bases and V by 6 bases; bases with no gene match: 9. The CDR3 spans 16 residues. Per the germline V gene, CDR1 is LNHDA and CDR2 is SQIVND (reference sequence). In nucleotides, the CDR3 is TGTGCCAGTAGCAACGGACAGGGGGGTCTAACCGGGGAGCTGTTTTTT. This codes for CASSNGQGGLTGELFF.

This clone came up many times. The V call is TRBV2, the J call TRBJ1-5; unclear D gene. The CDR3 runs 16 residues. Trimming shortened V by 4 bases and J by 0 bases, and 13 bases separated the two germline ends. Germline-derived CDR1 and CDR2 are SNHLY and FYNNEI. The CDR3 spells CASSAVQPYSNQPQHF. The CDR3 DNA is TGTGCCAGCAGTGCGGTCCAGCCTTATAGCAATCAGCCCCAGCATTTT.

This clone was detected only a few times. A read error may produce the germline difference seen at one junction end. V gene TRBV2 combines with J gene TRBJ1-5; D is undetermined. This CDR3 is 14 amino acids long. The germline V gene has CDR1 SNHLY and CDR2 FYNNEI. The CDR3 here is CASSELPINQPQHF. For the CDR3, the DNA is TGTGCCAGCAGTGAACTCCCGATCAATCAGCCCCAGCATTTC.

This clone is classed as medium-sized. V is TRBV27 and J is TRBJ1-5; possible D gene TRBD1, 6 bases. V was shortened by 5 bases and J by 4 bases, with 9 bases between the two germline ends. This CDR3 comprises 13 residues. Germline V gene sequence: CDR1 MNHEY, CDR2 SMNVEV (reference sequence). The CDR3 region is CASSRTENQPQHF. CDR3 DNA sequence: TGTGCCAGCAGTCGGACAGAAAATCAGCCCCAGCATTTT.

This clone is deemed medium-sized. The genes are TRBV15 and TRBJ1-1; 10 positions agree with TRBD1. The germline V gene has CDR1 LNHNV and CDR2 YYDKDF (reference sequence). The trim removed 3 bases at V and 3 bases at J, leaving 1 base unmatched. The CDR3 contains 14 residues. The CDR3 here is CATSRDRGYTEAFF. The DNA for the CDR3 is TGTGCCACCAGCAGGGACAGGGGGTACACTGAAGCTTTCTTT.

This clone turned up a few times. At one of its ends the junction is not consistent with the germline gene, which may arise from a read error. V and J are TRBV28 and TRBJ2-7; D is unclear. Germline V gene data show CDR1 as MDHEN and CDR2 as SYDVKM. This CDR3 is 14 amino acids long. The CDR3 loop is CASEFGRSSHEQYF. The CDR3 nucleotides read TGTGCCAGCGAATTCGGCCGCAGCTCCCACGAGCAGTACTTC.

As regards this clone: The junction departs from the called germline gene at one end, perhaps through a read error. J is TRBJ1-4 and V is TRBV28, with D tentatively TRBD1 (6 bases). The CDR3 length is 15 residues. Per germline, CDR1 MDHEN and CDR2 SYDVKM. The CDR3 protein is CASSHSGCRGEKLFF. Here the CDR3 DNA reads TGTGCCAGCAGCCACTCGGGGTGCAGGGGTGAAAAACTGTTTTTC.

This clone appeared many times. The chain combines TRBV4-1 with TRBJ2-5; D is perhaps TRBD2 (5 bases). V lost 0 bases to trimming and J lost 4 bases, with 9 bases between them. There are 14 residues in the CDR3. CDR1 is MGHRA and CDR2 is YSYEKL in the germline V gene. The chain's CDR3 is CASSQDRRGETQYF. The CDR3 bases are TGCGCCAGCAGCCAAGATCGTCGGGGAGAGACCCAGTACTTC.

This clone was picked up many times. This rearrangement joins TRBV3-1 to TRBJ2-1; no firm D call. Germline V gives CDR1 LGHDT, CDR2 YNNKEL (reference sequence). V was pared by 4 bases and J by 10 bases, with 8 bases between. This CDR3 is built from 11 residues. The CDR3, as DNA: TGTGCCAGCAGCCCTTATAGGGAGCAGTTCTTC. It translates to CASSPYREQFF.

This clone has ten or more counts. Mismatch with germline at one junction end may stem from a read error. The CDR3 DNA is TGTGCCAGCTCACCACCTCAAGGGACAGGGGAAAAGACCCGGTACTTC. Translating it yields CASSPPQGTGEKTRYF. V is TRBV18 and J is TRBJ2-5; TRBD1 agrees at 10 bases. CDR3 size: 16 residues. Per the germline V gene, CDR1 is KGHSH and CDR2 is LQKENI.

A remark on this clone: Just one base apart from a much larger clone, this may be a read error. V usage is TRBV24-1 and J usage is TRBJ2-5; a weak D match, TRBD2 (7 bases). Germline CDR1 KGHDR, CDR2 SFDVKD. The CDR3 consists of 16 residues. Trimming took 10 bases from V and 0 from J, leaving 20 bases between them. This chain's CDR3 is CATGGAPERYQETQYF. The DNA for the CDR3 is TGTGCCACTGGGGGGGCTCCGGAGCGGTACCAAGAGACCCAGTACTTC.

This clone is judged medium-sized. The V gene is TRBV7-2, the J gene TRBJ2-3; no clear D. The V end lost 5 bases, the J end lost 2 bases, and 8 bases lay between the germline ends. The CDR3 sequence is 13 residues long. Germline V gene sequence: CDR1 SGHTA, CDR2 FQGNSA. The CDR3 loop reads CASSDPYTDTQYF. The CDR3 DNA is TGTGCCAGCAGCGACCCCTACACAGATACGCAGTATTTT.

The V call is TRBV4-1, the J call TRBJ2-7; 10 positions match TRBD2. From germline, CDR1 is MGHRA and CDR2 YSYEKL. V shed 0 bases, J shed 7 bases, and the junction held 9 bases outside the gene matches. The CDR3 length is 16 residues. CDR3 bases: TGCGCCAGCAGCCAAGAAAGAGCGGGAGGGCGTAGGGAGCAGTACTTC. Protein: CASSQERAGGRREQYF.

This clone was seen repeatedly, ten times or more. J is TRBJ2-1 and V is TRBV30; D is unclear. This CDR3 is built from 13 residues. Looked up from germline, CDR1 is GTSNPN and CDR2 is SVGIG (reference sequence). V was trimmed by 1 base and J by 3 bases, leaving 7 bases between them. The CDR3 here is CAWSERFYNEQFF. CDR3 sequence (DNA): TGTGCCTGGAGTGAACGGTTCTACAATGAGCAGTTCTTC.

This clone was seen a single time. The chain has TRBV11-2 and TRBJ2-1, with TRBD2 identical over 8 bases. In germline, CDR1 is SGHAT, CDR2 FQNNGV. V lost 5 bases and J lost 8; bases outside the gene matches: 14. CDR3 length equals 16 residues. In nucleotides, the CDR3 is TGTGCCAGCAGCCCCTTCCTCGGGAGGGCCGGCTATGAGCAGTTCTTC. It codes for CASSPFLGRAGYEQFF.